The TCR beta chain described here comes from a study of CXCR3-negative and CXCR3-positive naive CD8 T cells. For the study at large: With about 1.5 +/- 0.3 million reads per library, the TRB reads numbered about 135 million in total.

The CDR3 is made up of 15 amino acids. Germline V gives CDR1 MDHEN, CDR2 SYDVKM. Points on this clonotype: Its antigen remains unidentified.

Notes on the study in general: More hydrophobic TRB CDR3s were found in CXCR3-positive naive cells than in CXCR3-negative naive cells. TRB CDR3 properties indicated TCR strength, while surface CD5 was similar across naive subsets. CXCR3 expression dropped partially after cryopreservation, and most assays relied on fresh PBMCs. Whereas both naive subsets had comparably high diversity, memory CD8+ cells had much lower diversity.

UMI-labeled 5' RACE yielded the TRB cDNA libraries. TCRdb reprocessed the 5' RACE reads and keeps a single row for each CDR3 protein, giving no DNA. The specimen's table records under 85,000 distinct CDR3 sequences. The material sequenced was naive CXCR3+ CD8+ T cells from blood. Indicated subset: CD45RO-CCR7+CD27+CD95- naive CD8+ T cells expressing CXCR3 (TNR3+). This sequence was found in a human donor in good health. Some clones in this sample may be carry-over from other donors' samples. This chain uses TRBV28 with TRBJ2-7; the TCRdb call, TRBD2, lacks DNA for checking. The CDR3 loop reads CASSFGTSGSYEQYF.